This TCR beta chain was captured in a study of blood T cell repertoires in COVID-19. Study-level information: The United States, Italy and Spain supplied acute and convalescent COVID-19 samples. T cells, B-cell-depleted T cells, or PBMCs supplied cDNA or gDNA.

The ends were cut back, 2 bases at V and 5 bases at J, with 10 bases in the middle. Per germline, CDR1 MNHNS and CDR2 SASEGT. The CDR3 loop spans 15 amino acids. Authors' data handling: Reference gene primer amplification gave nucleated cell count estimates. Sequencing used immunoSEQ multiplex PCR; TCRdb keeps in-frame clones, though not all of them. The V and J calls and clone size come from that table; D and trimming were worked out from the DNA. Of tens of thousands of clones in the sample, around 81% were seen once. There are a few counts of this clone. This TCR was sampled from a woman in her sixties or seventies with acute or convalescent COVID-19. Sample: peripheral blood. The chain uses TRBV6-1 and TRBJ1-6; maybe TRBD1 (6 bases). This chain's CDR3 is CASSELTGNNSPLHF. The CDR3 DNA follows: TGTGCCAGCAGTGAACTAACAGGGAATAATTCACCCCTCCACTTT.